Listed below are T cell receptor beta chains from one sample, sequenced in a study of memory CD4+ T cells and cytomegalovirus serostatus. TCRdb's copy holds only in-frame clones and misses some; the assay was immunoSEQ multiplex PCR. The profile shows over 60,000 clones, 60% to 80% of them singletons. The sequenced sample consisted of memory CD4+ T cells from blood. The receptors stem from an adult in good health and CMV-seronegative. Both conserved end residues are part of each CDR3. Fields, in order: J gene, V gene, D gene, clone size, CDR3 protein, CDR3 DNA. The D gene is left open where the match is weak. Some rows have no size entry. The others give once, few or many, or a class for an expanded clone.

TRBJ2-2	TRBV27	TRBD2	few	CASRGGPGELFF	TGTGCCAGTCGGGGGGGCCCCGGGGAGCTGTTTTTT
TRBJ1-1	TRBV6-6	-	-	CASSGLRLNTEAFF	TGTGCCAGCAGTGGGCTAAGACTGAACACTGAAGCTTTCTTT
TRBJ1-3	TRBV6-5	-	once	CASSYNDRSGNTIYF	TGTGCCAGCAGTTACAACGACAGATCCGGAAACACCATATATTTT
TRBJ2-7	TRBV18	-	few	CASSPPGASVSYEQYF	TGTGCCAGCTCACCACCAGGGGCGTCTGTTTCCTACGAGCAGTACTTC
TRBJ2-2	TRBV28	TRBD2	-	CASSLPGLGSGELFF	TGTGCCAGCAGCCTTCCGGGACTAGGTTCCGGGGAGCTGTTTTTT
TRBJ2-2	TRBV18	-	few	CASSPQGSNTGELFF	TGTGCCAGCTCACCGCAAGGATCGAACACCGGGGAGCTGTTTTTT
TRBJ1-1	TRBV28	-	few	CASMDPGQLNTEAFF	TGTGCCAGCATGGATCCCGGACAGTTGAACACTGAAGCTTTCTTT
TRBJ2-1	TRBV7-8	TRBD1	-	CASSLSDRGFEQFF	TGTGCCAGCAGCTTAAGTGACAGGGGGTTTGAGCAGTTCTTC
TRBJ1-2	TRBV2	-	few	CASSVRDYGYTF	TGTGCCAGCAGTGTTCGGGACTATGGCTACACCTTC
TRBJ1-1	TRBV28	-	-	CASSLSGQNMNTEAFF	TGTGCCAGCAGTCTTAGTGGGCAGAATATGAACACTGAAGCTTTCTTT
TRBJ1-5	TRBV7-2	-	once	CASSPTGRSNQPQHF	TGTGCCAGCAGCCCAACCGGACGGAGCAATCAGCCCCAGCATTTT
TRBJ1-1	TRBV6-5	-	once	CASRHGRNTEAFF	TGTGCCAGCAGGCACGGGCGGAACACTGAAGCTTTCTTT
TRBJ1-4	TRBV7-2	TRBD1	-	CASSSDRVPNEKLFF	TGTGCCAGCAGCTCTGACAGGGTCCCTAATGAAAAACTGTTTTTT
TRBJ1-5	TRBV10-3	-	few	CAISRGEGSNQPQHF	TGTGCCATCAGTAGGGGGGAAGGATCAAATCAGCCCCAGCATTTT
TRBJ2-2	TRBV4-2	-	-	CASSQGSEAGELFF	TGTGCCAGCAGCCAAGGTTCGGAGGCCGGGGAGCTGTTTTTT
TRBJ1-1	TRBV7-9	-	once	CASSLALSWAETEAFF	TGTGCCAGCAGCTTAGCGCTATCCTGGGCAGAAACTGAAGCTTTCTTT
TRBJ1-2	TRBV19	-	once	CASSIVQGHYGYTF	TGTGCCAGTAGTATAGTCCAGGGACACTATGGCTACACCTTC
TRBJ2-5	TRBV7-2	TRBD2	-	CASSRSSGGSKETQYF	TGTGCCAGCAGCCGGTCAAGCGGGGGGTCGAAAGAGACCCAGTACTTC
TRBJ1-6	TRBV11-1	-	once	CASSLSNLNSPLHF	TGTGCCAGCAGCTTAAGTAACCTCAATTCACCCCTCCACTTT
TRBJ2-1	TRBV11-3	TRBD2	few	CASSLGDSGGANEQFF	TGTGCCAGCAGCTTAGGAGATAGCGGGGGGGCCAATGAGCAGTTCTTC
TRBJ2-7	TRBV5-1	-	-	CASSLAREYEQYF	TGCGCCAGCAGCTTGGCCAGGGAATACGAGCAGTACTTC
TRBJ1-5	TRBV7-9	TRBD1	-	CASSLTGNPNQPQHF	TGTGCCAGCAGCCTGACAGGGAACCCCAATCAGCCCCAGCATTTT
TRBJ2-7	TRBV28	TRBD2	-	CASSFPPAGGRPYEQYF	TGTGCCAGCAGTTTTCCTCCAGCGGGAGGAAGACCCTACGAGCAGTACTTC
TRBJ2-7	TRBV7-6	-	-	CASSPRQALWEQYF	TGTGCCAGCAGCCCCCGACAGGCCTTGTGGGAGCAGTACTTC
TRBJ2-1	TRBV11-3	-	-	CASSSGGGLGNEQFF	TGTGCCAGCAGCTCCGGTGGAGGGTTGGGGAATGAGCAGTTCTTC
TRBJ1-3	TRBV5-1	TRBD1	-	CASSPTGAGNTIYF	TGCGCCAGCAGCCCAACAGGGGCTGGAAACACCATATATTTT
TRBJ1-1	TRBV30	TRBD1	-	CAWSVPGTGNTEAFF	TGTGCCTGGAGTGTACCCGGGACAGGGAACACTGAAGCTTTCTTT
TRBJ1-2	TRBV30	-	-	CAWSNRAKLRGYTF	TGTGCCTGGAGCAACAGGGCGAAACTTCGTGGCTACACCTTC
TRBJ1-1	TRBV4-2	-	-	CASSLGGGDTEAFF	TGTGCCAGCAGCTTGGGAGGTGGCGACACTGAAGCTTTCTTT
TRBJ2-5	TRBV7-9	TRBD1	-	CASSLGQGAETQYF	TGTGCCAGCAGCCTAGGACAGGGGGCAGAGACCCAGTACTTC
TRBJ1-2	TRBV6-5	-	-	CASSYLGGANYGYTF	TGTGCCAGCAGTTACCTTGGGGGAGCTAACTATGGCTACACCTTC
TRBJ1-6	TRBV6-6	-	-	CASSYSPEGDSPLHF	TGTGCCAGCAGTTACTCGCCCGAGGGGGATTCACCCCTCCACTTT
TRBJ1-1	TRBV18	-	-	CASSPPATKNTEAFF	TGTGCCAGCTCACCACCGGCCACGAAGAACACTGAAGCTTTCTTT
TRBJ1-1	TRBV7-8	TRBD1	-	CASSSSGGTNTEAFF	TGTGCCAGCAGCTCTTCAGGGGGTACTAACACTGAAGCTTTCTTT
TRBJ2-7	TRBV7-2	TRBD2	-	CASSLKTGLYGSEEQYF	TGTGCCAGCAGCTTAAAGACGGGACTATACGGATCTGAGGAGCAGTACTTC
TRBJ2-3	TRBV5-1	TRBD1	-	CASSLQGATITDTQYF	TGCGCCAGCAGCTTACAGGGGGCTACTATCACAGATACGCAGTATTTT
TRBJ2-5	TRBV7-2	-	once	CASSSIGVLRETQYF	TGTGCCAGCAGCTCCATCGGGGTGTTAAGAGAGACCCAGTACTTC
TRBJ2-7	TRBV7-9	TRBD1	-	CASSLGLPGQLYEQYF	TGTGCCAGCAGCTTAGGGCTTCCGGGACAGCTCTACGAGCAGTACTTC
TRBJ1-1	TRBV9	-	-	CASSVEAHGTEAFF	TGTGCCAGCAGCGTAGAGGCCCATGGGACTGAAGCTTTCTTT
TRBJ1-1	TRBV9	-	few	CASSVGPYGGTEAFF	TGTGCCAGCAGCGTAGGTCCCTATGGGGGCACTGAAGCTTTCTTT